The rows below give T cell receptor beta chains drawn from one sample of a study of beta chain features in type 1 diabetes. Repertoires were generated with immunoSEQ multiplex PCR, while TCRdb's copy carries only in-frame clones and drops some. The table has approximately 330,000 clones, approximately 10% seen once. The sample consisted of naive CD4+ T cells from blood. Every receptor here comes from a woman aged 25 to 39 in good health. Both conserved end residues are part of each CDR3. The D gene is left open where the match is weak. Clone size appears in some rows only: once, few, many, or a class for an expanded clone.

.	TRBV18	TRBJ2-5	.	CASSPQRDWETQYF	TGTGCCAGCTCACCACAGAGGGATTGGGAGACCCAGTACTTC
few	TRBV29-1	TRBJ2-2	TRBD2	CSGSGLAGANTGELFF	TGCAGCGGAAGCGGACTAGCGGGAGCGAACACCGGGGAGCTGTTTTTT
few	TRBV5-1	TRBJ2-7	TRBD2	CASSLVGGTRYEQYF	TGCGCCAGCAGCTTGGTCGGGGGGACGAGATACGAGCAGTACTTC
few	TRBV6-5	TRBJ2-7	TRBD2	CASSTGTSGIEQYF	TGTGCCAGCAGTACTGGGACTAGCGGTATCGAGCAGTACTTC
few	TRBV5-4	TRBJ2-3	TRBD1	CASSRGQPTDTQYF	TGTGCCAGCAGCAGGGGACAGCCCACAGATACGCAGTATTTT
few	TRBV11-2	TRBJ2-3	.	CASSLAGDTQYF	TGTGCCAGCAGCTTAGCGGGAGATACGCAGTATTTT
once	TRBV6-6	TRBJ2-7	TRBD1	CASIRTQGAGEQYF	TGTGCCAGCATTAGGACACAGGGGGCCGGAGAGCAGTACTTC
few	TRBV7-9	TRBJ2-3	.	CASSQTGDTQYF	TGTGCCAGCAGCCAGACAGGAGATACGCAGTATTTT
.	TRBV29-1	TRBJ2-3	.	CSVATSTDTQYF	TGCAGCGTGGCGACTAGCACAGATACGCAGTATTTT
.	TRBV7-3	TRBJ2-1	.	CASSLNPEGNEQFF	TGTGCCAGCAGCTTAAACCCTGAGGGCAATGAGCAGTTCTTC
few	TRBV6-5	TRBJ2-1	TRBD1	CASSYDRGAYNEQFF	TGTGCCAGCAGTTACGACAGGGGGGCCTACAATGAGCAGTTCTTC
few	TRBV5-1	TRBJ2-2	TRBD2	CASSLAASGRGAGELFF	TGCGCCAGCAGCTTGGCTGCTAGCGGGAGAGGCGCCGGGGAGCTGTTTTTT
.	TRBV6-5	TRBJ2-1	.	CASSYRGRDNEQFF	TGTGCCAGCAGTTACCGGGGGAGAGATAATGAGCAGTTCTTC
.	TRBV7-9	TRBJ1-1	TRBD1	CASSQQGVNTEAFF	TGTGCCAGCAGTCAACAGGGGGTGAACACTGAAGCTTTCTTT
.	TRBV29-1	TRBJ2-7	.	CSVERSQGEQYF	TGCAGCGTTGAAAGGTCGCAGGGCGAGCAGTACTTC
few	TRBV19	TRBJ2-1	TRBD2	CASTPGRAGSEQFF	TGTGCCAGTACTCCAGGCAGAGCGGGATCGGAGCAGTTCTTC
.	TRBV5-1	TRBJ2-7	TRBD2	CASSLEEVLAGAEQYF	TGCGCCAGCAGCTTGGAAGAGGTACTAGCGGGAGCCGAGCAGTACTTC
.	TRBV18	TRBJ2-7	.	CASSPQDVYEQYF	TGTGCCAGCTCACCGCAGGATGTCTACGAGCAGTACTTC
.	TRBV6-5	TRBJ1-1	TRBD1	CASSYLGGQEAFF	TGTGCCAGCAGTTATCTTGGGGGACAGGAAGCTTTCTTT
few	TRBV18	TRBJ1-1	.	CASSPHREVNTEAFF	TGTGCCAGCTCACCACACAGGGAAGTGAACACTGAAGCTTTCTTT
few	TRBV30	TRBJ2-2	TRBD1	CAWRGQGSGELFF	TGTGCCTGGAGGGGACAGGGGTCCGGGGAGCTGTTTTTT
few	TRBV5-6	TRBJ2-4	TRBD2	CASSFPGLAGLSKNIQYF	TGTGCCAGCAGCTTTCCGGGACTAGCGGGATTGTCCAAAAACATTCAGTACTTC
.	TRBV19	TRBJ2-3	TRBD2	CASSMNGVAGAGDTQYF	TGTGCCAGTAGTATGAATGGCGTAGCGGGAGCGGGAGATACGCAGTATTTT
few	TRBV30	TRBJ1-1	.	CAWGKSGTSEAFF	TGTGCCTGGGGTAAGAGTGGGACAAGTGAAGCTTTCTTT
.	TRBV5-1	TRBJ2-7	TRBD2	CASSWVGTSGSYEQYF	TGCGCCAGCAGCTGGGTGGGGACTAGCGGCTCCTACGAGCAGTACTTC
.	TRBV28	TRBJ2-7	TRBD1	CASRSGGQGRHEQYF	TGTGCCAGCAGGTCCGGCGGACAGGGACGGCACGAGCAGTACTTC
.	TRBV28	TRBJ1-1	.	CASSSHRDTEAFF	TGTGCCAGCAGTTCCCACAGGGACACTGAAGCTTTCTTT
.	TRBV2	TRBJ2-7	.	CASSEEIVASSYEQYF	TGTGCCAGCAGTGAAGAGATCGTGGCATCCTCCTACGAGCAGTACTTC
few	TRBV30	TRBJ2-3	TRBD2	CAWIGREGGTDTQYF	TGTGCCTGGATAGGGCGGGAGGGGGGCACAGATACGCAGTATTTT
.	TRBV28	TRBJ2-7	.	CASIKAGSYEQYF	TGTGCCAGCATAAAGGCAGGTTCCTACGAGCAGTACTTC
.	TRBV2	TRBJ1-1	.	CASSSEDSLGWAFF	TGTGCCAGCAGTTCGGAGGACAGCCTCGGTTGGGCTTTCTTT
.	TRBV5-4	TRBJ2-2	.	CASSFTGSTGELFF	TGTGCCAGCAGCTTTACCGGGAGCACCGGGGAGCTGTTTTTT
few	TRBV28	TRBJ2-7	.	CASSSGTSHHSYEQYF	TGTGCCAGCAGTTCCGGGACTTCCCATCACTCCTACGAGCAGTACTTC
few	TRBV5-1	TRBJ2-7	TRBD1	CASSLGQGTSYEQYF	TGCGCCAGCAGCTTGGGACAGGGAACTTCCTACGAGCAGTACTTC
.	TRBV29-1	TRBJ1-2	TRBD1	CSVVIRDRALGYTF	TGCAGCGTTGTTATCCGGGACAGGGCTCTTGGCTACACCTTC
.	TRBV29-1	TRBJ2-1	TRBD2	CSVEGGSYNEQFF	TGCAGCGTTGAGGGGGGGTCCTACAATGAGCAGTTCTTC
few	TRBV29-1	TRBJ2-3	TRBD2	CSVEILSGMEDTQYF	TGCAGCGTTGAAATTCTGAGCGGGATGGAAGATACGCAGTATTTT
.	TRBV4-1	TRBJ1-1	.	CASSQVTALYNTEAFF	TGCGCCAGCAGCCAAGTGACAGCCCTTTACAACACTGAAGCTTTCTTT
.	TRBV6-5	TRBJ2-1	.	CASTLGGGPNKEQFF	TGTGCCAGCACCCTAGGGGGAGGGCCGAATAAAGAGCAGTTCTTC
.	TRBV7-8	TRBJ2-1	TRBD2	CASSLVTSVLNEQFF	TGTGCCAGCAGCTTAGTGACTAGCGTCCTCAATGAGCAGTTCTTC
.	TRBV9	TRBJ2-1	TRBD1	CASSATGQGAWFGQFF	TGTGCCAGCAGCGCAACGGGACAGGGGGCTTGGTTCGGCCAGTTCTTC
.	TRBV9	TRBJ2-3	TRBD2	CASSVTSGTSTDTQYF	TGTGCCAGCAGCGTCACTAGCGGGACCTCCACAGATACGCAGTATTTT
few	TRBV29-1	TRBJ1-1	.	CSVGRGQAVMNTEAFF	TGCAGCGTTGGGCGAGGGCAGGCCGTCATGAACACTGAAGCTTTCTTT
.	TRBV7-7	TRBJ2-2	TRBD1	CASSATGFSGELFF	TGTGCTAGCAGCGCGACAGGGTTTAGCGGGGAGCTGTTTTTT
.	TRBV4-2	TRBJ1-4	.	CASSQEDRTNEKLFF	TGTGCCAGCAGCCAAGAAGACAGAACTAATGAAAAACTGTTTTTT
few	TRBV7-3	TRBJ2-1	TRBD2	CASSLGVLAGAGEQFF	TGTGCCAGCAGCTTAGGCGTACTAGCGGGAGCAGGGGAGCAGTTCTTC
.	TRBV27	TRBJ2-5	TRBD2	CASRPSGSETQYF	TGTGCCAGCAGACCCAGCGGGAGCGAGACCCAGTACTTC
few	TRBV7-2	TRBJ1-2	TRBD1	CASTRGQGLTGYTF	TGTGCCAGCACCCGGGGACAGGGACTCACTGGCTACACCTTC
few	TRBV18	TRBJ2-7	TRBD2	CASSPGTSGSYEQYF	TGTGCCAGCTCACCTGGGACTAGCGGCTCCTACGAGCAGTACTTC
.	TRBV29-1	TRBJ2-3	TRBD2	CSVEVLAGADTQYF	TGCAGCGTTGAAGTGTTAGCGGGAGCAGATACGCAGTATTTT
.	TRBV4-2	TRBJ1-4	.	CASTQKRGTSEKLFF	TGTGCCAGCACCCAAAAACGCGGCACCTCTGAAAAACTGTTTTTT
few	TRBV6-1	TRBJ1-5	.	CASSWGPQAQHF	TGTGCCAGCAGTTGGGGTCCACAGGCCCAGCATTTT
few	TRBV7-2	TRBJ2-7	TRBD2	CASSLGLAGIYEQYF	TGTGCCAGCAGCTTAGGACTAGCGGGGATCTACGAGCAGTACTTC
.	TRBV25-1	TRBJ2-5	TRBD2	CASSDLIGTSGIRETQYF	TGTGCCAGCAGTGACTTAATCGGGACTAGCGGGATTCGGGAGACCCAGTACTTC